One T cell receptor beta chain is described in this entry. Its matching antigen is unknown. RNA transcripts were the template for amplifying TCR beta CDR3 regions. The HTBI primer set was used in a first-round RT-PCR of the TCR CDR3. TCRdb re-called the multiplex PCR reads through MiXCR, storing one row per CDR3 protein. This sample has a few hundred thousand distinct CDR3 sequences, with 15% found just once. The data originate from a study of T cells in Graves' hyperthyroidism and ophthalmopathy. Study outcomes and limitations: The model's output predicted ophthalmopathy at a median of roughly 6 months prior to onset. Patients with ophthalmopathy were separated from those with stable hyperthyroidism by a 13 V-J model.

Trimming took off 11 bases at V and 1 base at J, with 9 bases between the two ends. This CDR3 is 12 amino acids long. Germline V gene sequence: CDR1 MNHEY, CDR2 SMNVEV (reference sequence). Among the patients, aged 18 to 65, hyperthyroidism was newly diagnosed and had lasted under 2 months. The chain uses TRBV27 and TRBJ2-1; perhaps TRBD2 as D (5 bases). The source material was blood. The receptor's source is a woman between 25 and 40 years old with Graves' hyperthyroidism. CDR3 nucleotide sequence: TGTGCCTCGGGCGGGTCCTACAATGAGCAGTTCTTC. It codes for CASGGSYNEQFF.